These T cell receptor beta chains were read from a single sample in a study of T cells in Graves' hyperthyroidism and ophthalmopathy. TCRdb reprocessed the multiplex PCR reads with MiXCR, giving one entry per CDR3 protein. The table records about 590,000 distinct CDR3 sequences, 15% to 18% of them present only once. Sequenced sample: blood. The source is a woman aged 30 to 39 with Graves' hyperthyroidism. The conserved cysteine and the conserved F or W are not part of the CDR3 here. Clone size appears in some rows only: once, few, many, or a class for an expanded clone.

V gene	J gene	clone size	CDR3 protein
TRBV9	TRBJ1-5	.	ASSVGGSNQPQH
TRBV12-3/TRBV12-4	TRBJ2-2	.	ASSWTGPGELF
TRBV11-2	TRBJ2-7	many	ASSLRTSGIVGDYEQY
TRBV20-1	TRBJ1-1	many	SARTSGPEAF
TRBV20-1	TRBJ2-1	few	SARIPGLAGDTNEQF
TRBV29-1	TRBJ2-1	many	SAESGQGPKQF
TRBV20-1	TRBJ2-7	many	SARARQTYYEQY
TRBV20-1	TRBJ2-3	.	SVLVGLAGTDTQY
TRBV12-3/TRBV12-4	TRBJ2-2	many	ASALSGANTGELF
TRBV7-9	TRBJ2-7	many	ASSVSGGSYEQY
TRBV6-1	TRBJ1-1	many	ASSAGTATTNTEAF